The subject of this entry is one T cell receptor beta chain. The antigen it recognizes is unknown. No qualities accompany the bases; no much larger clone lies one base away. Healthy HIV-negative adults with no recently reported acute infections or vaccinations were included as donors. Every donor was a Caucasian adult residing in Nashville, Tennessee, USA. CD4+ T cells were enriched through magnetic negative selection, after which naive cells were positively selected on CD45RA and the remaining negative fraction served as the memory subset. After blood collection by leukapheresis, PBMCs were isolated using Ficoll-Histopaque density gradient centrifugation and then cryopreserved in the vapor phase of liquid nitrogen. Purity and quantity of every magnetically sorted T cell population were checked by analytical flow cytometry. Genomic DNA was isolated from each sorted fraction and quantified by UV absorbance on a Nanodrop 2000c.

This sample was included in a study of shared clonotypes between healthy human individuals (TCRdb year 2020). Turning to the overall study: The cohort included three men and two women between 18 and 49 years of age. Libraries were prepared and TCR repertoires were sequenced by different laboratories using diverse techniques, in order to increase sequencing depth and limit assay-specific biases. Between about 0.85 and 9.5 billion PBMCs per donor were obtained by leukapheresis. Per donor, three plates each were used for CD4 naive and CD4 memory, two for CD8 naive, and one for CD8 memory. To estimate repertoire size and how much clonotypes are shared between individuals, the study performed deep sequencing of blood TCR repertoires from a handful of healthy adults.

TCR CDR3 regions were amplified from genomic DNA by multiplex PCR using the deep immunoSEQ assay. Extracted genomic DNA from each cell subset was spread evenly across all wells of several immunoSEQ 96-well plates, with each plate serving as a replicate. For sorted subsets, approximately 190 ng of genomic DNA, equivalent to some 30,000 T cell genomes, went into each replicate PCR. Purified libraries were measured with a Qubit 3.0 fluorometer, size-checked on a Bioanalyzer 2100, and measured again with the KAPA Library Quantification kit. Every immunoSEQ 96-well plate was sequenced on a dedicated single-read 150-cycle Illumina NextSeq 550 flow cell. The paper's data handling went like this. Because only junctional sequences without quality scores were contained in the immunoSEQ output, filtering matching that applied to full-length reads could not be performed. Sequences were annotated with PyIR, a Python wrapper for IgBLAST v1.9, and V/J genes and CDR3 were assigned using IMGT germline references. Reads were filtered out if the reads had weak V/J assignments (E-value above 1e-6), no CDR3, stop codons, out-of-frame junctions, or ambiguous translated residues. V3J clonotypes were defined as sequences sharing an identical inferred V gene, J gene, and CDR3 amino acid sequence. To compute the percentage overlap between repertoires, the number of shared unique clonotypes was divided by the size of the smaller repertoire. Richness of each repertoire was evaluated using RTK rarefaction, the Chao1 estimator, and Recon v2.1 estimates of unobserved clonotypes. Generation probabilities for all TCRbeta clonotypes obtained by the gDNA method from a few donors were computed using OLGA. TCRdb provides this immuneACCESS table in a form limited to in-frame rearrangements. Some clones are lacking; in checked studies, under half of them reflect an unresolved V gene, and why the rest are absent is not known. V and J calls and clone size are those listed in that table; D and trimming were worked out from the DNA. In all, the sample holds 600,000 to 700,000 clones, and around 78% of those were seen once. The ten largest clones capture around 2% of the sample.

CDR1 and CDR2 were assigned from the germline V gene as SQVTM and ANQGSEA. After removal of 4 bases from V and 6 bases from J, the junction retains 0 bases not matched to a gene. The CDR3, from cysteine to phenylalanine, totals 12 residues. The only DNA kept is the CDR3, 36 bases in frame from the first base. Overall study outcomes, separate from this receptor: Sampling was restricted to blood, and TCR repertoires in tissues likely differ from the TCR repertoires found in blood. Because the study included only a small number of donors, the genetic and exposure-history diversity represented was limited. Larger estimated clonotype richness was generally found for naive subsets than for memory subsets. Pairwise subsampling led to the expectation that sequencing depth would affect the degree of clonotype sharing among donors. Rarefaction of sorted-subset datasets indicated incomplete sequencing despite the large sequencing depth. Higher generation probabilities were observed for clonotypes shared by all four sorted-subset donors than for non-shared clonotypes. When a handful of donors were compared, the shared fraction of clonotypes was around 5.1% for naive CD4, around 4% for naive CD8, roughly 2.3% for memory CD4, and roughly 0.43% for memory CD8.

The chain employs TRBV29-1 and TRBJ2-3; 11 middle bases align to TRBD2. The sample taken for sequencing was memory CD4+ T cells sorted from blood. The cell subset or site label of this sample denotes: CD45RA-negative fraction. The receptor's source is a woman aged 30 to 39 in good health. The DNA reads as follows: TGCAGCGTTGCTAGCGGGGGGGATACGCAGTATTTT. It translates to CSVASGGDTQYF.